This entry concerns a single T cell receptor (beta chain). What it recognizes is unknown. The read stops 3 residues short of the end of the CDR3; the missing end is completed from the germline J gene. Assay: immunoSEQ multiplex PCR; the TCRdb copy retains only in-frame clones and omits some. In total, the table holds about 23,000 clones. This sample is drawn from a study of T cells in women clearing cervical HPV infection. Background on the study: Blood came at first lesion visit for cases, post-clearance for controls. Whole-study findings and limits: Cases and controls were distinguished at AUC 0.83 by richness and V genes.

V gave up 5 bases and J gave up 5 bases; unmatched junction bases: 8. CDR3 length equals 15 residues. CDR1 is SGHTA and CDR2 is FQGNSA in the germline V gene. Prevalent HPV16 infections were excluded; only incident single HPV16 infections included. The receptor was isolated from a woman between 18 and 70 years old with a cervical HPV16 infection that either progressed to CIN3+ or cleared (not recorded which). The chain couples TRBV7-2 to TRBJ2-5; the match to TRBD2 covers 10 bases. The sample taken for sequencing was blood buffy coat. Incomplete CDR3 DNA: TGTGCCAGCAGCCCCCAGCGGGGGGGAGGGGAGACC. This gives the protein CASSPQRGGGET. The CDR3 as a whole reads CASSPQRGGGETQYF.